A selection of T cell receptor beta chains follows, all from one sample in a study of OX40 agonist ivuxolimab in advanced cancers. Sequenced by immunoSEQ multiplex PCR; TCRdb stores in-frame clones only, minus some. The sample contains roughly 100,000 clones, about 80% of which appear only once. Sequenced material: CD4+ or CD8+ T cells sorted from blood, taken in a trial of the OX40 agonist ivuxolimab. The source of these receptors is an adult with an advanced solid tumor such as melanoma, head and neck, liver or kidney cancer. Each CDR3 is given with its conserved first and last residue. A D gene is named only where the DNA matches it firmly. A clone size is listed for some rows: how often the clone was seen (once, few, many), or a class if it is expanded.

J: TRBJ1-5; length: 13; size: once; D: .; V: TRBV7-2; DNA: TGTGCCAGCAGCCCCTCATCATACCAGCCCCAGCATTTT; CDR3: CASSPSSYQPQHF
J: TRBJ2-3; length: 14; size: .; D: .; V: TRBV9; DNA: TGTGCCAGCAGCGTACAGGCCGCGCAGTATACGCAGTATTTT; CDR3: CASSVQAAQYTQYF
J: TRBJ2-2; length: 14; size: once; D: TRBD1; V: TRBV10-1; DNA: TGCGCCAGCAGCCTGGGACAGCACACCGGGGAGCTGTTTTTT; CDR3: CASSLGQHTGELFF
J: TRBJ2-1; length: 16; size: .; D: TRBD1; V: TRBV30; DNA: TGTGCCTGGAGTGAGGGGACAGGGGTCTCCTACAATGAGCAGTTCTTC; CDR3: CAWSEGTGVSYNEQFF
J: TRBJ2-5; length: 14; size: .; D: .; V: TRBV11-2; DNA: TGTGCCAGCAGCCTCCAGTGGGTGCAAGAGACCCAGTACTTC; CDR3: CASSLQWVQETQYF
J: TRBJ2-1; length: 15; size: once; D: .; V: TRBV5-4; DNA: TGTGCCAGCAGCTTGCCGGGACTTAGTAACAATGAGCAGTTCTTC; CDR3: CASSLPGLSNNEQFF
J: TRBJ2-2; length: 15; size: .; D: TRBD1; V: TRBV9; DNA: TGTGCCAGCAGCGTAGTACAGGGGAGTACCGGGGAGCTGTTTTTT; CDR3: CASSVVQGSTGELFF
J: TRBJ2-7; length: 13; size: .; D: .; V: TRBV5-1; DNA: TGCGCCAGCAGCTGGGATGTTGGCAGGGGAGAGTACTTC; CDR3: CASSWDVGRGEYF
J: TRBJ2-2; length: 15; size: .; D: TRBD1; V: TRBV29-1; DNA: TGCAGCGTGGGGACGTTTACAGGGGTCACCGGGGAGCTGTTTTTT; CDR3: CSVGTFTGVTGELFF
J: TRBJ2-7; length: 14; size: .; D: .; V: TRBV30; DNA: TGTGCCTGGAGCAAGGGTCAGGGCCTCTACGAGCAGTACTTC; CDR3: CAWSKGQGLYEQYF
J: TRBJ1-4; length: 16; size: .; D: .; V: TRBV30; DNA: TGTGCCTGGAGTGGGGTTTTTGGTATTACTAATGAAAAACTGTTTTTT; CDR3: CAWSGVFGITNEKLFF
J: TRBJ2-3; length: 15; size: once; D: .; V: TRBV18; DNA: TGTGCCAGCTCGCAGACCAAAGTAAGGACAGATACGCAGTATTTT; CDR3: CASSQTKVRTDTQYF
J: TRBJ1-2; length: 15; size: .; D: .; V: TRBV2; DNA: TGTGCCAGCAGCCCGACAGTCCCCGCTAACTATGGCTACACCTTC; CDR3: CASSPTVPANYGYTF
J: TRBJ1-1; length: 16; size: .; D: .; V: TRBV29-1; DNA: TGCAGCGTTTACCCGGGGGCGCGCAGGTTGGACACTGAAGCTTTCTTT; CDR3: CSVYPGARRLDTEAFF
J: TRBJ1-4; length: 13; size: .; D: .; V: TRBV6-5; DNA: TGTGCCAGCAGTTTCGGACAGAATGAAAAACTGTTTTTT; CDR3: CASSFGQNEKLFF
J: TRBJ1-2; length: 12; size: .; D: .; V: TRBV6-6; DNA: TGTGCCAGCAGAACACGGTCGTATGGCTACACCTTC; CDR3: CASRTRSYGYTF
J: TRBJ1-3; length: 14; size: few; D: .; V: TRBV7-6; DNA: TGTGCCAGCAGCCTAGGGCCCTCTGGAAACACCATATATTTT; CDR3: CASSLGPSGNTIYF
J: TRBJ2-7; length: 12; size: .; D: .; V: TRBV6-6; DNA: TGTGCCAGCAGTCCCCACAGGTACGAGCAGTACTTC; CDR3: CASSPHRYEQYF
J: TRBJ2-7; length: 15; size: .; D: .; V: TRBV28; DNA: TGTGCCAGCAGTGCCTGGGCACCTAACTCCTACGAGCAGTACTTC; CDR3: CASSAWAPNSYEQYF
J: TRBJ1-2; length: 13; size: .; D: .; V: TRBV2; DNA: TGTGCCAGCAGTCAGGACATGAACTATGGCTACACCTTC; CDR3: CASSQDMNYGYTF
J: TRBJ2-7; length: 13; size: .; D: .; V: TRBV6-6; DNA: TGTGCCAGCAGTTACGGCGGAGGGAGGGAGCAGTACTTC; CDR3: CASSYGGGREQYF
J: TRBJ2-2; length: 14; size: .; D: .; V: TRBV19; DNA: TGTGCCAGTAGTATAGGCGCGAACACCGGGGAGCTGTTTTTT; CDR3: CASSIGANTGELFF
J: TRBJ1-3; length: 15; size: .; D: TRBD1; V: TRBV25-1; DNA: TGTGCCAGCAGTGAATCGACAGGGTTTGGAAACACCATATATTTT; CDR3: CASSESTGFGNTIYF
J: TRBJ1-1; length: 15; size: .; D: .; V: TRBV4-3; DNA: TGCGCCAGCAGCCAAGAAATAGGCAAGAACACTGAAGCTTTCTTT; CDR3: CASSQEIGKNTEAFF
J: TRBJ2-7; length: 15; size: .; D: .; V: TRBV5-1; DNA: TGCGCCAGCAGCTTTGATGGGAGTCCCCGCTACGAGCAGTACTTC; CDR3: CASSFDGSPRYEQYF
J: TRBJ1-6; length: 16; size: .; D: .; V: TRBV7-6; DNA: TGTGCCAGCAGCTTAGGGACCCCGGGGGCCAATTCACCCCTCCACTTT; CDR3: CASSLGTPGANSPLHF
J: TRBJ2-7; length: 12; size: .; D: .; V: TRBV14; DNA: TGTGCCAGCTCCGGGGGACCCTACGAGCAGTACTTC; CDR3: CASSGGPYEQYF
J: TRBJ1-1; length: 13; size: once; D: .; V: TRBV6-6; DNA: TGTGCCAGCAGTCCGTACCTGAACACTGAAGCTTTCTTT; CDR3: CASSPYLNTEAFF
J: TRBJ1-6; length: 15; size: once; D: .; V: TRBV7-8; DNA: TGTGCCAGCAGCCCCTTCAGGGTTTCGGAGTCACCCCTCCACTTT; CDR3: CASSPFRVSESPLHF
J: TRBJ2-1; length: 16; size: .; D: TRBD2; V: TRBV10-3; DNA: TGTGCCATCAGTTCCTTACTAGCGGACCTTTCTAATGAGCAGTTCTTC; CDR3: CAISSLLADLSNEQFF
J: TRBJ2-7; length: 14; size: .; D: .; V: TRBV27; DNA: TGTGCCAGCAGTTTTCGGGGGTCCTCCTACGAGCAGTACTTC; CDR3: CASSFRGSSYEQYF
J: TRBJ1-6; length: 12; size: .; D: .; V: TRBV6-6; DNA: TGTGCCAGCCCCCTCGGACATGAGCGCCTCCACTTT; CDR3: CASPLGHERLHF
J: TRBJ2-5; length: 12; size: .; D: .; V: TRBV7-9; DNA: TGTGCCAGCAGCTTTGGGAAAGAGACCCAGTACTTC; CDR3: CASSFGKETQYF
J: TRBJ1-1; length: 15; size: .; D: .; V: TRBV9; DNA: TGTGCCAGCAGCGTAGTTAGGGGTTTGAACACTGAAGCTTTCTTT; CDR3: CASSVVRGLNTEAFF
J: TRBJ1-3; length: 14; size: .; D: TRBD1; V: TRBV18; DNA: TGTGCCAGCTCACCTATGACAGGGGCGGACACCATATATTTT; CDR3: CASSPMTGADTIYF
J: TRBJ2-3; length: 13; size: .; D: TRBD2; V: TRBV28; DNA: TGTGCCAGCAGTTTTGTAGCGGGGGGCACGCAGTATTTT; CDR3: CASSFVAGGTQYF
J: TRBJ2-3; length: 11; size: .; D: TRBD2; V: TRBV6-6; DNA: TGTGCCAGCCTGCTAGCGGGCTTACAGTATTTT; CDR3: CASLLAGLQYF
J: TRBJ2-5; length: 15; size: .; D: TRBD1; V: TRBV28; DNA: TGTGCCAGCAGTTTACCCCTGACAGGGGTAGAGACCCAGTACTTC; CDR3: CASSLPLTGVETQYF
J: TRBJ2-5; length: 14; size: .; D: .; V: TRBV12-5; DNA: TGTGCTAGTGGTTTGGACTACAAAAAAGAGACCCAGTACTTC; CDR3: CASGLDYKKETQYF
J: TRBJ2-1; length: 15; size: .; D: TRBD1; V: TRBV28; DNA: TGTGCCAGCATCTCCGGGACAGGCTCCTACAATGAGCAGTTCTTC; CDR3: CASISGTGSYNEQFF
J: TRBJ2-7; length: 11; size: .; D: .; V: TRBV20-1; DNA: TGCAGTACCACGGACCCTTACGAGCAGTACTTC; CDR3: CSTTDPYEQYF
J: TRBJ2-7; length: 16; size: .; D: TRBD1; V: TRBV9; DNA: TGTGCCAGCAGCGTAGGGGGGACAGGGACAGCCTACGAGCAGTACTTC; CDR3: CASSVGGTGTAYEQYF
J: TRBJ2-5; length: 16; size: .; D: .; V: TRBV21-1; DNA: TGTGCCACCAAAAATCACAGGGGATCGTCGTTTGAGACCCAGTACTTC; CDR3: CATKNHRGSSFETQYF
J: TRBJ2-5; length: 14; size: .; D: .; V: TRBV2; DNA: TGTGCCGGCCAAAAAGAGAGGACGGCAGAGACCCAGTACTTC; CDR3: CAGQKERTAETQYF
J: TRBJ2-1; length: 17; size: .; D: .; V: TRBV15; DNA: TGTGCCACCAGCAGAGATGGCACTAGCCGCCTCTACAATGAGCAGTTCTTC; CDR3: CATSRDGTSRLYNEQFF
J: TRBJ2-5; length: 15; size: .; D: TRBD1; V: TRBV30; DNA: TGTGCCTGGAGTGTACAGGGGACAATTAAAGAGACCCAGTACTTC; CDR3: CAWSVQGTIKETQYF
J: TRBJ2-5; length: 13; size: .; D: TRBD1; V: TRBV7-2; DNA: TGTGCCAGCAGCGCGGGACAGGGGGTGGCCCAGTACTTC; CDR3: CASSAGQGVAQYF
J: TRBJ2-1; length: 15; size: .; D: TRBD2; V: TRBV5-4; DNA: TGTGCCAGCAGCCCGACTAGCGGGGGGTACAATGAGCAGTTCTTC; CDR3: CASSPTSGGYNEQFF
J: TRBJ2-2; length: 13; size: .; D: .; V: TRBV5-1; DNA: TGCGCCAGCAGCTTAATAGATACCGGGGAGCTGTTTTTT; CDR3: CASSLIDTGELFF
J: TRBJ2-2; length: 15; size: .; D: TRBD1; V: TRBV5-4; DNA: TGTGCCAGCAGCTTGGACAGGGGAGCAGGCGGGGAGCTGTTTTTT; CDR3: CASSLDRGAGGELFF
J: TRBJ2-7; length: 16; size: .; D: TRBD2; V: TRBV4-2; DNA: TGTGCCAGCAGCCTCACGACTAGCGGGCGCTCCTACGAGCAGTACTTC; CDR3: CASSLTTSGRSYEQYF
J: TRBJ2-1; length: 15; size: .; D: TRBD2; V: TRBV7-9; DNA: TGTGCCAGCAGCCCACAGCGGGGGTCCCACAATGAGCAGTTCTTC; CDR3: CASSPQRGSHNEQFF
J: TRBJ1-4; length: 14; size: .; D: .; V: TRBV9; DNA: TGTGCCAGCAGCGTAGGATCCAGGGATGAAAAACTGTTTTTT; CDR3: CASSVGSRDEKLFF
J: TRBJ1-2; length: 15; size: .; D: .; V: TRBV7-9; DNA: TGTGCCAGCAGCGAATCTCAGATAGCTAACTATGGCTACACCTTC; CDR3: CASSESQIANYGYTF
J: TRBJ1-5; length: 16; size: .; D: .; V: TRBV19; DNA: TGTGCCAGTAGTAATAGTCAAACAGGGTCGGTCGGGCCCCAGCATTTT; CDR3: CASSNSQTGSVGPQHF
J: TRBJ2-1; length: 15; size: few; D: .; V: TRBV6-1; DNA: TGTGCCAGCAGCAGAGCCGGGAGCACCTACAATGAGCAGTTCTTC; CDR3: CASSRAGSTYNEQFF
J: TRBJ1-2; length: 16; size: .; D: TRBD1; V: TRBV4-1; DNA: TGCGCCAGCAGCCCCCGGACAGGGGAAGTTCGTTATGGCTACACCTTC; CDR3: CASSPRTGEVRYGYTF